This T cell receptor beta chain was captured in a study of cytomegalovirus exposure and HLA in healthy donors. Study findings and constraints: Rarity marked most TCR sequences, yet some public TCRs occurred in many donors.

Germline CDR1 reads SNHLY; CDR2 reads FYNNEI. V was pared by 6 bases and J by 0 bases, with 11 bases between. CDR3 length: 14 amino acids. The study drew the donors from its 120-subject validation cohort, separate from the approximately 700-subject first cohort. Worth noting for this clone: As yet, its antigen is unknown.

The data were produced by immunoSEQ multiplex PCR, yet TCRdb's version contains in-frame clones alone and is incomplete. The data contain tens of thousands of clones, 93% of them singletons. Sample: PBMCs. The TCR comes from a woman between 25 and 40 years old in good health and CMV-seronegative. This rearrangement joins TRBV2 to TRBJ1-1; a weak D match, TRBD1 (5 bases). The CDR3 bases are TGTGCCAGCAGATACCGACAGTTGAACACTGAAGCTTTCTTT. It yields the protein CASRYRQLNTEAFF.